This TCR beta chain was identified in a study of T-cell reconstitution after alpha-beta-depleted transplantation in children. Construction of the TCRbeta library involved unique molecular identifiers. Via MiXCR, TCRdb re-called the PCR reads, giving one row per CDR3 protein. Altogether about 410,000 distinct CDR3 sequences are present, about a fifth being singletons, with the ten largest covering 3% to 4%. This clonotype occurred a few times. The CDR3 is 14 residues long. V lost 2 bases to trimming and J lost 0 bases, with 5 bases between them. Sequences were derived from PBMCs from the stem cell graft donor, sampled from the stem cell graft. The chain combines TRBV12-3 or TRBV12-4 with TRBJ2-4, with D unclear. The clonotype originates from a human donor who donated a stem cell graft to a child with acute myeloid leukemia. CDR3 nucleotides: TGTGCCAGCAGTTTACTGGGAGCCAAAAACATTCAGTACTTC. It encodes CASSLLGAKNIQYF.